This T cell receptor beta chain stems from a study of identical twins. Whole-study results and caveats: In zero-insertion analyses, partial confounding could arise from invariant MAIT and iNKT cells.

This clonotype was seen a handful of times. Its antigen remains unknown. Each CDR3 protein is one row after TCRdb ran MiXCR on the 5' RACE reads. The sample includes roughly 1.6 million distinct CDR3 sequences, around a third of them seen just once. The CDR3 has 15 residues. In germline, CDR1 is SGHTA, CDR2 FQGNSA. V was trimmed by 5 bases and J by 0 bases, leaving 12 bases between them. Sequencing input: cord blood. The sequence was collected from a newborn girl in good health. The chain couples TRBV7-2 to TRBJ2-3; a weak D match, TRBD1 (5 bases). CDR3 residues: CASSERGLSTDTQYF. CDR3 in DNA: TGTGCCAGCAGCGAAAGGGGCCTCAGCACAGATACGCAGTATTTT.